These 32 T cell receptor beta chains were all obtained from the same sample, sequenced in a study of blood T cells in healthy people across ages. A second 7 to 11 cycle PCR used barcoded and J-beta primers. One entry per CDR3 protein results from TCRdb running MiXCR on the 5' RACE reads. Among 1.8 million or so distinct CDR3 sequences, around 40% were seen once, and the ten largest hold around 23%. The sequenced material came from blood. The receptors shown here come from a human donor in good health.

This chain uses TRBV12-3 or TRBV12-4 with TRBJ1-5, with D hard to call. Deletions cut 5 bases from V and 6 bases from J, with 14 bases between. The CDR3 is made up of 14 amino acids. In DNA form, the CDR3 reads TGTGCCAGCAGTCCCCAGAGGGCGGTTCAGCCCCAGCATTTT. Its translation: CASSPQRAVQPQHF.

This chain connects TRBV5-1 to TRBJ1-1; 8 nucleotides match TRBD1. J was trimmed by 1 base and V by 4 bases; bases with no gene match: 15. The CDR3 runs to 18 residues. Germline values: CDR1 SGHRS, CDR2 YFSETQ. The CDR3 reads CASSLASDRVGANTEAFF. CDR3 DNA: TGCGCCAGCAGCCTGGCGTCGGACAGGGTCGGGGCGAACACTGAAGCTTTCTTT.

This clonotype was recorded a few times. The chain has TRBV6-5 and TRBJ1-1, with TRBD1 as a possible D gene (5 bases). CDR3 size: 15 residues. The germline gives CDR1 MNHEY, CDR2 SVGAGI. Trimming stripped 6 bases from V and 0 bases from J, with 14 bases between. Here the CDR3 DNA reads TGTGCCAGCAGACCCCGACAGACCATGAACACTGAAGCTTTCTTT. It yields the protein CASRPRQTMNTEAFF.

The chain couples TRBV6-4 to TRBJ2-5, with D unclear. Germline loops: CDR1 MRHNA, CDR2 SNTAGT. This CDR3 is 14 amino acids long. Trimming removed 3 bases from V and 11 bases from J, with 19 bases in between. For the CDR3, the DNA is TGTGCCAGCAGTGATTTGGATGGTCCCAGTGAGCAGTACTTC. It yields the protein CASSDLDGPSEQYF.

The V gene is TRBV28, the J gene TRBJ2-3, with TRBD2 matching over 7 bases. From germline, CDR1 is MDHEN and CDR2 SYDVKM. The CDR3 runs to 14 residues. V trimming: 6 bases; J trimming: 2 bases; junction bases outside the gene matches: 5. In DNA, the CDR3 is TGTGCCAGCAGCCGGGGGGTGGTCACAGATACGCAGTATTTT. It encodes CASSRGVVTDTQYF.

The gene calls are TRBV4-3 and TRBJ2-2, with 8 bases that match TRBD2. CDR1 is LGHNA and CDR2 is YSLEER in the germline V gene. V was clipped by 4 bases and J by 4 bases; unmatched bases: 14. There are 18 residues in the CDR3. CDR3 residues: CASSRTGGGGTITGELFF. The CDR3 bases are TGCGCCAGCAGCCGGACTGGAGGCGGGGGGACCATCACCGGGGAGCTGTTTTTT.

The chain uses TRBV10-3 and TRBJ2-3, with 8 bases lining up with TRBD2. This CDR3 is 16 amino acids long. The junction had 5 bases not matched to a gene; V was cut back by 1 base and J by 2 bases. Germline V gene data show CDR1 as ENHRY and CDR2 as SYGVKD. CDR3 in amino acids: CAISEWTGGHTDTQYF. The CDR3 DNA is TGTGCCATCAGTGAGTGGACGGGGGGGCACACAGATACGCAGTATTTT.

This clonotype was observed a few times. The chain has TRBV20-1 and TRBJ1-2; D gene unclear. CDR1 and CDR2 from the germline V gene are DFQATT and SNEGSKA (reference sequence). Trimming removed 3 bases at V and 0 bases at J, with 26 bases between. The CDR3 has 19 residues. The CDR3 DNA sequence: TGCAGTGCTAGGCCTCCTCGTGGAAGGGAAGGGCAACCTAACTATGGCTACACCTTC. Translated, it gives CSARPPRGREGQPNYGYTF.

V and J are TRBV5-1 and TRBJ2-3; no definite D call. Trimming took off 4 bases at V and 0 bases at J, with 15 bases between the two ends. CDR1 SGHRS and CDR2 YFSETQ come from the germline V gene. The CDR3 extends over 16 amino acids. Written as DNA, the CDR3 is TGCGCCAGCAGCCCGGCCACTAACCCGAGCACAGATACGCAGTATTTT. As protein: CASSPATNPSTDTQYF.

This clonotype has a count of ten or more. This rearrangement joins TRBV6-5 to TRBJ1-2, with D perhaps TRBD1 (5 bases). The CDR3 totals 18 residues. Germline assignment: CDR1 MNHEY and CDR2 SVGAGI. V lost 0 bases to trimming and J lost 6 bases, with 23 bases between them. The CDR3 loop reads CASSYSLFAVVGGNGYTF. The CDR3 DNA sequence: TGTGCCAGCAGTTACTCGTTGTTTGCGGTCGTCGGGGGAAATGGCTACACCTTC.

The V call is TRBV5-5, the J call TRBJ2-1; no clear D. The length of the CDR3 is 12 residues. Germline V lookup: CDR1 SGHKS, CDR2 YYEKEE (reference sequence). V was cut by 2 bases and J by 15 bases, with 15 bases left in between. CDR3 residues: CASSFDRFESFF. The CDR3 bases are TGTGCCAGCAGCTTTGACCGATTCGAGTCGTTCTTC.

Concerning this clonotype itself: A junction boundary mismatches the germline segment, possibly from a read error. The chain recombines TRBV12-3 or TRBV12-4 with TRBJ1-2, with a weak D call TRBD1 (6 bases). The CDR3 has 14 residues. DNA for the CDR3: TGTGCCAGCGGTTTAGGCGGGGGGCGAAATGGCTACACCTTC. Its protein is CASGLGGGRNGYTF.

A few counts support this clonotype. The chain carries TRBV10-3 and TRBJ2-1, with unresolved D. CDR1 is ENHRY, CDR2 SYGVKD, per germline. This CDR3 is built from 15 residues. V shed 6 bases and J shed 0 bases, with 12 bases lying between them. The CDR3 DNA follows: TGTGCCATCAGCGACCCTAGGCACTCCTACAATGAGCAGTTCTTC. It yields the protein CAISDPRHSYNEQFF.

This rearrangement joins TRBV5-1 to TRBJ2-3; the D gene is possibly TRBD2 (6 bases). CDR1 is SGHRS, CDR2 YFSETQ, per germline. V lost 7 bases and J lost 6, with 15 bases in between. This CDR3 is 13 amino acids long. The CDR3 DNA sequence: TGCGCCAGCTGGGAACCGGGGGTTGATACGCAGTATTTT. Its protein is CASWEPGVDTQYF.

This clonotype was counted at least ten times. The chain employs TRBV29-1 and TRBJ2-7; D possibly corresponds to TRBD1 (6 bases). CDR3 length equals 11 residues. CDR1 SQVTM and CDR2 ANQGSEA come from the germline V gene. This CDR3 is CSAGYRDEQYF. In nucleotides, the CDR3 is TGCAGTGCCGGATACAGGGACGAGCAGTACTTC.

In its sample, this clonotype was seen a few times. The chain joins TRBV30 to TRBJ2-5; the D is unclear. Trimming left V 3 bases short and J 1 base short, with 6 bases between. Germline CDR1 reads GTSNPN; CDR2 reads SVGIG (reference sequence). The CDR3 contains 12 residues. The CDR3 loop reads CAWSHPQETQYF. The CDR3 bases are TGTGCCTGGAGCCACCCCCAAGAGACCCAGTACTTC.

The rearrangement joins TRBV5-1 to TRBJ2-7, with D tentatively TRBD2 (5 bases). This CDR3 has 14 amino acids. Germline assignment: CDR1 SGHRS and CDR2 YFSETQ. V was shortened by 0 bases and J by 5 bases, with 12 bases between the two germline ends. In nucleotides, the CDR3 is TGCGCCAGCAGCTTGGCCTGGGGAGTCAACGAGCAGTACTTC. Its protein is CASSLAWGVNEQYF.

The sample holds a few counts of this clonotype. This rearrangement joins TRBV10-3 to TRBJ2-5; D remains unclear. The germline V gene has CDR1 ENHRY and CDR2 SYGVKD. The CDR3 is made up of 12 amino acids. V was trimmed by 3 bases and J by 3 bases, leaving 5 bases between them. CDR3 DNA sequence: TGTGCCATCAGTGAAGGGAAAGAGACCCAGTACTTC. It translates to CAISEGKETQYF.

V gene TRBV7-9 combines with J gene TRBJ1-2; maybe TRBD1 (6 bases). The CDR3 is 18 residues long. V was shortened by 1 base and J by 7 bases, with 25 bases between the two germline ends. The germline V gene has CDR1 SEHNR and CDR2 FQNEAQ (reference sequence). The CDR3 region is CASSLGRHMNREASGYTF. CDR3 coding DNA: TGTGCCAGCAGCTTAGGGAGGCATATGAACAGGGAGGCGAGTGGCTACACCTTC.

This clonotype was detected only a few times. The genes are TRBV20-1 and TRBJ1-2; D perhaps matches TRBD1 (6 bases). The CDR3 extends over 14 amino acids. The germline V and J ends were trimmed by 0 bases and 4 bases, with 12 bases remaining between them. Per the germline V gene, CDR1 is DFQATT and CDR2 is SNEGSKA (reference sequence). CDR3 sequence: CSARDRGQTYGYTF. For the CDR3, the DNA is TGCAGTGCTAGAGATCGTGGACAGACCTATGGCTACACCTTC.

The V call is TRBV6-2 or TRBV6-3, the J call TRBJ1-1; D gene uncertain. V lost 1 base to trimming and J lost 7 bases, with 13 bases between them. CDR1 and CDR2 (germline): MNHEY, SVGEGT. The CDR3 has 14 amino acids. Here the CDR3 DNA reads TGTGCCAGCAGTTACTGGGTGACGCCTAGTGAAGCTTTCTTT. Its translation: CASSYWVTPSEAFF.

This clonotype was observed a handful of times. J is TRBJ2-4 and V is TRBV7-3; 7 bases agree with TRBD1. Near its end, the DNA agrees better with TRBJ2-7, so the J call may be wrong. The CDR3 is 16 amino acids. Germline lookup yields CDR1 SGHTA and CDR2 FQGTGA. CDR3 in DNA: TGTGCCAGCAGCCTTAATCCTTTCACAGGGGTATACGAGCAGTACTTC. Protein product: CASSLNPFTGVYEQYF.

The rearrangement uses TRBV7-9 and TRBJ2-6, with D perhaps being TRBD1 or TRBD2 (5 bases each). Trimming cost V 7 bases and J 0 bases, with 13 bases left between them. The CDR3 covers 16 residues. Per germline, CDR1 SEHNR and CDR2 FQNEAQ (reference sequence). CDR3 DNA sequence: TGTGCCAGCACCCGGGACGTAGTCTCTGGGGCCAACGTCCTGACTTTC. This sequence encodes CASTRDVVSGANVLTF.

This clonotype was counted only a few times. The chain joins TRBV3-1 to TRBJ1-2, with TRBD1 matching over 7 bases. Germline V gene lookup returns CDR1 LGHDT and CDR2 YNNKEL (reference sequence). CDR3 size: 14 residues. J gave up 4 bases and V 1 base, and 3 bases lay outside the gene matches. In nucleotides, the CDR3 is TGTGCCAGCAGCCAAGCGGACAGGTCCTATGGCTACACCTTC. As protein: CASSQADRSYGYTF.

The genes are TRBV6-2 or TRBV6-3 and TRBJ2-1; possible D gene TRBD1, 6 bases. Trimming took 0 bases from V and 5 from J, leaving 17 bases between them. Per the germline V gene, CDR1 is MNHEY and CDR2 is SVGEGT. The CDR3 covers 17 residues. As DNA, the CDR3 is TGTGCCAGCAGTTACTCGGGGGCGGTTATCCAGGACAATGAGCAGTTCTTC. This sequence encodes CASSYSGAVIQDNEQFF.

The table lists this clonotype with a few counts. The CDR3 DNA reads as TGTGCCAGCAGCTCTCCGGGTCCTACCTACGAGCAGTACTTC. Protein sequence: CASSSPGPTYEQYF. The chain uses TRBV7-8 and TRBJ2-7; D not certain. Germline V gene sequence: CDR1 SGHVS, CDR2 FQNEAQ. The V gene lost 4 bases and the J gene lost 2 bases, with 12 bases spanning the gap. This CDR3 is built from 14 residues. Combining the CDR3 with reference TRBV7-8 and TRBJ2-7 gives the whole variable domain GAGVSQSPRYKVAKRGQDVALRCDPISGHVSLFWYQQALGQGPEFLTYFQNEAQLDKSGLPSDRFFAERPEGSVSTLKIQRTQQEDSAVYLCASSSPGPTYEQYFGPGTRLTVT.

The chain carries TRBV12-3 or TRBV12-4 and TRBJ2-1; 10 bases agree with TRBD2. V shed 6 bases, J shed 9 bases, and the junction held 8 bases outside the gene matches. The CDR3 has 14 residues. The CDR3 here is CASSLITSGVEQFF. The CDR3 region has the DNA TGTGCCAGCAGCCTCATAACTAGCGGGGTTGAGCAGTTCTTC.

The V call is TRBV27, the J call TRBJ1-2, with D unclear. CDR1 is MNHEY, CDR2 SMNVEV, per germline (reference sequence). The length of the CDR3 is 13 residues. Trimming took 6 bases from V and 5 from J, leaving 13 bases between them. The CDR3 DNA follows: TGTGCCAGCAGCCGGGCCGAACTTTATGGCTACACCTTC. It translates to CASSRAELYGYTF.

This clonotype occurred a few times. The V call is TRBV12-3 or TRBV12-4, the J call TRBJ1-2, with 7 bases matching TRBD1. V lost 6 bases, J lost 0 bases, and 7 bases stayed unmatched. CDR3 length equals 15 residues. CDR3 in amino acids: CASSQQGPSNYGYTF. CDR3 coding DNA: TGTGCCAGCAGCCAACAGGGGCCCTCTAACTATGGCTACACCTTC.

The J gene is TRBJ2-7, the V gene TRBV10-3, with 7 nucleotides matching TRBD1. The CDR3 sequence is 15 residues long. CDR1 ENHRY and CDR2 SYGVKD come from the germline V gene. The J segment lost 2 bases and the V segment lost 7 bases, leaving 11 bases of the junction unmatched. The CDR3 here is CAIKTPQGDTYEQYF. For the CDR3, the DNA is TGTGCCATCAAGACCCCTCAGGGGGATACCTACGAGCAGTACTTC.

This rearrangement joins TRBV5-8 to TRBJ2-3; D gene unclear. Germline assignment: CDR1 SGHTS and CDR2 YDEGEE. With 0 bases removed from V and 5 bases from J, the gap between germline ends came to 10 bases. This CDR3 is 14 amino acids long. DNA of the CDR3: TGTGCCAGCAGCTTGGGTCAGCCAGGAGATACGCAGTATTTT. This sequence encodes CASSLGQPGDTQYF.

This clonotype was detected only a few times. The gene calls are TRBV2 and TRBJ2-1; D is unclear. Trimming pared 3 bases from V and 2 bases from J, leaving 5 bases between. The CDR3 spans 13 residues. Germline V gives CDR1 SNHLY, CDR2 FYNNEI. The CDR3: CASSEGTYNEQFF. The CDR3 DNA sequence: TGTGCCAGCAGTGAGGGGACCTACAATGAGCAGTTCTTC.